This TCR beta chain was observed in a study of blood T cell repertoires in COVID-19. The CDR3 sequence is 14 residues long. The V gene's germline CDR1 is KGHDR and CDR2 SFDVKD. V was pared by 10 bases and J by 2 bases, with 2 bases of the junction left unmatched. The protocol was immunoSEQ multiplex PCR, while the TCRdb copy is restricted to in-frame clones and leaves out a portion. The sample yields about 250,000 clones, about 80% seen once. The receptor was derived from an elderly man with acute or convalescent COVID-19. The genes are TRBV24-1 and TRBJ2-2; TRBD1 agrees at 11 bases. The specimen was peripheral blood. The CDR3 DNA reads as TGTGCCACAGGGACAGGGGGTAACACCGGGGAGCTGTTTTTT. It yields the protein CATGTGGNTGELFF.